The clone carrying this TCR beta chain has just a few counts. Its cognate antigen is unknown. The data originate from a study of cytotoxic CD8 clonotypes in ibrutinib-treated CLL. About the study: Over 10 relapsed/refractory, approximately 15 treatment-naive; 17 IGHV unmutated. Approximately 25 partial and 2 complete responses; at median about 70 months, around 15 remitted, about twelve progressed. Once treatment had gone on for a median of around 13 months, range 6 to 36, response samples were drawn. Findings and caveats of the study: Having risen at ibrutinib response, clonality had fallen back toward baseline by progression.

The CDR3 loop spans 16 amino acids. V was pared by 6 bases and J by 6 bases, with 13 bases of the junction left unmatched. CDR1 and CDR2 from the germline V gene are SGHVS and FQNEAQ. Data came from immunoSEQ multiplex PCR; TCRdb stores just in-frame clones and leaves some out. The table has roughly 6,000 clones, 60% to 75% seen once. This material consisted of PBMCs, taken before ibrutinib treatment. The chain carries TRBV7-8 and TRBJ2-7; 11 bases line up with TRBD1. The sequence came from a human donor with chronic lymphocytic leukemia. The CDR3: CASRSAVGQGAGEQYF. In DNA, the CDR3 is TGTGCCAGCAGATCGGCGGTCGGACAGGGGGCTGGCGAGCAGTACTTC.